The rows below give T cell receptor beta chains drawn from one sample of a study of blood T cell repertoires in COVID-19. Profiled with immunoSEQ multiplex PCR; TCRdb holds only in-frame clones, not every one. The sample comprises about 80,000 clones, more than 60% of which are singletons, and about 16% rests with the top ten. The sample taken for sequencing was peripheral blood. These receptors came from a human donor in a cohort sampled during active COVID-19. Both conserved end residues are part of each CDR3. D genes are given only for firm matches. Clone size is stated in some rows and not others, as once, few, many or a class when expanded.

d_call | clone_size | cdr3_length | j_call | v_call | cdr3_aa | cdr3_nt
- | - | 12 | TRBJ2-2 | TRBV29-1 | CSVGPATGELFF | TGCAGCGTTGGACCAGCGACCGGGGAGCTGTTTTTT
- | few | 13 | TRBJ2-7 | TRBV6-5 | CASSYGPRLEQYF | TGTGCCAGCAGTTATGGGCCCCGATTGGAGCAGTACTTC
TRBD1 | - | 15 | TRBJ1-2 | TRBV11-2 | CASSFGTGAIYGYTF | TGTGCCAGCAGCTTCGGGACAGGGGCGATCTATGGCTACACCTTC
- | - | 16 | TRBJ1-1 | TRBV3-1/TRBV3-2 | CASSLQGGGKNTEAFF | TGTGCCAGCAGCCTCCAGGGAGGGGGGAAGAACACTGAAGCTTTCTTT
- | - | 12 | TRBJ1-2 | TRBV6-5 | CASSTDTYGYTF | TGTGCCAGCAGTACAGATACCTATGGCTACACCTTC
- | - | 13 | TRBJ2-7 | TRBV7-6 | CASSLDWSYEQYF | TGTGCCAGCAGCTTAGACTGGTCCTACGAGCAGTACTTC
- | - | 11 | TRBJ2-3 | TRBV7-9 | CASTRTDTQYF | TGTGCCAGCACCCGTACAGATACGCAGTATTTT
- | once | 14 | TRBJ1-1 | TRBV9 | CASSVSGIRTEAFF | TGTGCCAGCAGCGTATCGGGGATCAGAACTGAAGCTTTCTTT
TRBD1 | few | 15 | TRBJ1-5 | TRBV6-4 | CASSPETGKGQPQHF | TGTGCCAGCAGTCCCGAGACAGGGAAAGGTCAGCCCCAGCATTTT
- | - | 14 | TRBJ2-2 | TRBV7-2 | CASSLGASNGELFF | TGTGCCAGCAGCTTAGGGGCTAGCAACGGGGAGCTGTTTTTT
TRBD2 | - | 13 | TRBJ2-5 | TRBV6-5 | CASTPREAGAQYF | TGTGCCAGCACCCCGCGGGAGGCCGGGGCCCAGTACTTC
TRBD2 | - | 16 | TRBJ2-5 | TRBV12-5 | CASGLGVAGAWETQYF | TGTGCTAGTGGTTTGGGCGTAGCGGGAGCCTGGGAGACCCAGTACTTC
- | - | 17 | TRBJ2-3 | TRBV2 | CASIRGVVIGGTDTQYF | TGTGCCAGCATCAGGGGTGTGGTGATTGGAGGCACAGATACGCAGTATTTT
TRBD1 | - | 14 | TRBJ2-7 | TRBV29-1 | CSVIYRDRGNEQYF | TGCAGCGTTATATATCGGGACAGGGGCAACGAGCAGTACTTC
TRBD1 | - | 15 | TRBJ2-1 | TRBV7-3 | CASSLGTGHYNEQFF | TGTGCCAGCAGCTTGGGGACAGGACACTACAATGAGCAGTTCTTC
TRBD1 | - | 15 | TRBJ2-1 | TRBV24-1 | CATSDFTDRGNEQFF | TGTGCCACCAGTGATTTCACCGACAGGGGAAATGAGCAGTTCTTC
- | - | 13 | TRBJ1-1 | TRBV15 | CATSSEEVAEAFF | TGTGCCACCAGCAGCGAGGAAGTCGCTGAAGCTTTCTTT
- | few | 14 | TRBJ1-6 | TRBV19 | CASSMRGTNSPLHF | TGTGCCAGTAGTATGAGGGGGACCAATTCACCCCTCCACTTT
TRBD1 | once | 14 | TRBJ1-1 | TRBV29-1 | CSAGQGLGVTEAFF | TGCAGCGCAGGACAGGGATTGGGGGTAACTGAAGCTTTCTTT
- | - | 16 | TRBJ1-4 | TRBV6-6 | CASSRDIRITNEKLFF | TGTGCCAGCAGTCGGGACATTCGGATAACTAATGAAAAACTGTTTTTT
- | - | 14 | TRBJ1-5 | TRBV3-1/TRBV3-2 | CASSPPGGNQPQHF | TGTGCCAGCAGCCCCCCAGGGGGCAATCAGCCCCAGCATTTT
- | - | 13 | TRBJ2-1 | TRBV12-5 | CASGLTGINEQFF | TGTGCTAGTGGTTTGACGGGGATAAATGAGCAGTTCTTC
TRBD1 | once | 19 | TRBJ1-1 | TRBV19 | CASSGTDRGSVGWNTEAFF | TGTGCCAGTAGTGGAACCGACAGGGGGTCAGTAGGATGGAACACTGAAGCTTTCTTT
TRBD1 | - | 17 | TRBJ2-1 | TRBV14 | CASSQAGQGANLNEQFF | TGTGCCAGCAGCCAAGCTGGACAGGGGGCGAACCTCAATGAGCAGTTCTTC
- | - | 11 | TRBJ2-3 | TRBV7-9 | CASPGPDTQYF | TGTGCCAGTCCCGGTCCAGATACGCAGTATTTT
TRBD1 | - | 15 | TRBJ2-1 | TRBV7-9 | CASSPPGTGGNEQFF | TGTGCCAGCAGCCCCCCCGGGACAGGGGGAAATGAGCAGTTCTTC
- | - | 15 | TRBJ2-6 | TRBV5-1 | CASSFLSSGANVLTF | TGCGCCAGCAGCTTCCTTTCCTCTGGGGCCAACGTCCTGACTTTC
- | - | 16 | TRBJ1-1 | TRBV21-1 | CASSKVGGDGNTEAFF | TGTGCCAGCAGCAAAGTGGGTGGAGATGGAAACACTGAAGCTTTCTTT
TRBD1 | - | 15 | TRBJ2-3 | TRBV6-5 | CASSYGQGRTDTQYF | TGTGCCAGCAGTTACGGACAGGGGCGGACAGATACGCAGTATTTT
- | few | 15 | TRBJ1-4 | TRBV4-1 | CASSQVEGFNEKLFF | TGCGCCAGCAGCCAGGTCGAGGGATTTAATGAAAAACTGTTTTTT
- | - | 15 | TRBJ1-6 | TRBV9 | CASSVGATYNSPLHF | TGTGCCAGCAGCGTAGGGGCCACCTATAATTCACCCCTCCACTTT
- | - | 18 | TRBJ2-6 | TRBV19 | CASSISARGISGANVLTF | TGTGCCAGTAGTATAAGCGCCAGGGGTATCTCAGGGGCCAACGTCCTGACTTTC
- | few | 13 | TRBJ1-1 | TRBV24-1 | CATSDSVIREAFF | TGTGCCACCAGTGATTCCGTGATCCGGGAAGCTTTCTTT
- | - | 17 | TRBJ2-1 | TRBV6-1 | CASRERSGTVLGGEQFF | TGTGCCAGCAGGGAACGTTCCGGGACGGTTCTGGGGGGTGAGCAGTTCTTC
TRBD1 | - | 13 | TRBJ1-5 | TRBV5-1 | CASSLGDSQPQHF | TGCGCCAGCAGCTTGGGGGACAGTCAGCCCCAGCATTTT
- | - | 13 | TRBJ2-5 | TRBV5-4 | CASSLRGIETQYF | TGTGCCAGCAGCTTGAGAGGGATAGAGACCCAGTACTTC
- | once | 16 | TRBJ2-2 | TRBV19 | CASSISGGVYIGELFF | TGTGCCAGTAGTATCTCTGGGGGCGTTTACATCGGGGAGCTGTTTTTT
TRBD1 | - | 18 | TRBJ2-7 | TRBV19 | CASSIVFGQGAITYEQYF | TGTGCCAGTAGTATAGTGTTCGGACAGGGGGCGATCACCTACGAGCAGTACTTC
- | - | 13 | TRBJ1-1 | TRBV11-3 | CASSLVYGHEAFF | TGTGCCAGCAGCTTAGTATACGGTCACGAAGCTTTCTTT
TRBD1 | - | 14 | TRBJ2-3 | TRBV6-5 | CASSHRQGADTQYF | TGTGCCAGCAGTCATAGACAGGGTGCAGATACGCAGTATTTT
TRBD1 | - | 14 | TRBJ2-5 | TRBV5-1 | CASSLGTGLETQYF | TGCGCCAGCAGCTTGGGGACAGGGCTGGAGACCCAGTACTTC
- | - | 13 | TRBJ1-1 | TRBV27 | CASSLGGRAEAFF | TGTGCCAGCAGTTTAGGGGGGAGGGCTGAAGCTTTCTTT
TRBD2 | medium-sized | 17 | TRBJ2-2 | TRBV7-3 | CASSLTGLAGSTGELFF | TGTGCCAGCAGCTTAACGGGACTAGCGGGGAGCACCGGGGAGCTGTTTTTT
- | - | 15 | TRBJ1-5 | TRBV28 | CASLSAGVNHQPQHF | TGTGCCAGCCTATCGGCAGGGGTGAATCATCAGCCCCAGCATTTT
- | - | 13 | TRBJ2-3 | TRBV5-6 | CASSLVAADTQYF | TGTGCCAGCAGCTTGGTAGCGGCAGATACGCAGTATTTT
- | - | 13 | TRBJ2-3 | TRBV30 | CAHDRSGTDTQYF | TGTGCCCATGACAGGTCGGGGACAGATACGCAGTATTTT
- | - | 15 | TRBJ1-1 | TRBV3-1/TRBV3-2 | CASSQEGRRNTEAFF | TGTGCCAGCAGCCAAGAGGGCAGGCGGAACACTGAAGCTTTCTTT
TRBD1 | - | 13 | TRBJ1-2 | TRBV2 | CASSVTGTYGYTF | TGTGCCAGCAGTGTGACAGGGACCTATGGCTACACCTTC